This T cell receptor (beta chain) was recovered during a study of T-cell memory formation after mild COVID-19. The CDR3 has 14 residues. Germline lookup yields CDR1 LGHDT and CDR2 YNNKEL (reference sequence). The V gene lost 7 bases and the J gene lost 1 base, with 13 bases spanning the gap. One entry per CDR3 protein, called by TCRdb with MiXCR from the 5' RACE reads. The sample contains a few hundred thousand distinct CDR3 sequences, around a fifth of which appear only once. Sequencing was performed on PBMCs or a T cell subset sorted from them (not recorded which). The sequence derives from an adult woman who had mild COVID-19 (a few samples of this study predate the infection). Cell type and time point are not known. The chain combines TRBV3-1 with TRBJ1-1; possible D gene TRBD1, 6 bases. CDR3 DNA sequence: TGTGCCAGCACCTACGTAGGGGGGAACACTGAAGCTTTCTTT. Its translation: CASTYVGGNTEAFF. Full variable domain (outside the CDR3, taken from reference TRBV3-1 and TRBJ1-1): DTAVSQTPKYLVTQMGNDKSIKCEQNLGHDTMYWYKQDSKKFLKIMFSYNNKELIINETVPNRFSPKSPDKAHLNLHINSLELGDSAVYFCASTYVGGNTEAFFGQGTRLTVV.